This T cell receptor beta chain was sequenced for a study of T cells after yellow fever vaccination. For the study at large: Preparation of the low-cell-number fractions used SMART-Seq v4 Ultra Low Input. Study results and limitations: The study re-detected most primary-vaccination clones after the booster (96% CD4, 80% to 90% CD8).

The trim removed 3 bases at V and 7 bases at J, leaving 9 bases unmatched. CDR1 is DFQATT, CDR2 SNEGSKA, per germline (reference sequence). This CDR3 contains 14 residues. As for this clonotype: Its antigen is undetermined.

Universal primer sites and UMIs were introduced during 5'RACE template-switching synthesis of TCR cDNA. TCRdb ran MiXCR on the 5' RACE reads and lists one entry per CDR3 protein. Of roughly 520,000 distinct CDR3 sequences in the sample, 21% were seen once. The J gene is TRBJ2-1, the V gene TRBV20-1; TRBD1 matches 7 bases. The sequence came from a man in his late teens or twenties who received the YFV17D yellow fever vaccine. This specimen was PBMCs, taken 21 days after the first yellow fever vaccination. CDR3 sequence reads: CSASQTGVENEQFF. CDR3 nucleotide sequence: TGCAGTGCTAGTCAAACAGGGGTAGAGAATGAGCAGTTCTTC.